The T cell receptor beta chain under discussion was sequenced for a study of T-cell memory formation after mild COVID-19 (dated by TCRdb to the early 2020s). For the study in its entirety: Most TCR sequence clusters were specific to one of the two donors. In two donors, T-cell clones that expanded and contracted after mild COVID-19 were tracked by sequencing TCRalpha and TCRbeta repertoires over time. The cohort comprised two young, previously healthy adult volunteers, one female and one male.

As concerns this clonotype: No antigen is known for it. No much larger clone exists at a distance of one base, and base qualities are not known.

PBMCs were isolated by Ficoll-Paque density gradient centrifugation. Sequenced using an Illumina NovaSeq 6000. cDNA libraries for TCRalpha and TCRbeta were prepared by 5'RACE using constant-segment primers, with sample barcodes and unique molecular identifiers added. RNA was extracted from every sample with Trizol reagent. Libraries were amplified in two PCR steps, with a second sample barcode and Illumina TruSeq adapters added in the second step. Sequencing of the libraries was done on an Illumina NovaSeq, producing 2 x 150 bp paired-end reads. Per the original workflow: Demultiplexing of reads and collapsing into UMI-guided consensus sequences were performed with migec v1.2.7. Using mixcr v2.1.11, UMI consensuses were aligned to TRA and TRB V and J templates and then assembled into clonotypes. Clonotypes were classified as expanded or contracted when called significant by both edgeR and NoisET, with noise models trained on biological replicates. For edgeR calls, the thresholds were a false discovery rate-adjusted p below 0.01 and a log2 fold-change of 1. As an exploratory analysis of dynamics, max-normalized trajectories of the 1000 most abundant clonotypes were examined with PCA combined with hierarchical clustering. Each responding clone was given a CD4 or CD8 phenotype based on the CD4+ and CD8+ repertoires, which had been sequenced separately. TCRdb reran the public reads through fastp at Q25 and MiXCR, keeping productive beta chains. Each record represents a unique CDR3 protein, reported with the most common genes and DNA among its rows. TCRdb, not the authors, supplied the V and J calls. Counted in this sample were some 100,000 distinct CDR3 sequences; more than 9.5% of them appeared once. The leading ten clones occupy around 40% of the sample.

What the authors observed across the whole study: The second-wave clones that peaked on day 37 were not confirmed to be SARS-CoV-2 specific. The study covered only a couple of mild cases, and larger cohorts including severe cases with pre-infection samples were considered necessary. Contracting CD4+ clones were found mainly in CM and EM memory subsets, while CD8+ clones were enriched in EMRA. Some responding clones were detected in pre-infection memory, suggesting pre-existing cross-reactive memory T cells joined the SARS-CoV-2 response. From day 15 to 85, contracting clones showed balanced CD4/CD8 phenotypes, whereas a second wave of clones that expanded from day 15 to 37 leaned towards CD4+.

The origin of this receptor is a man younger than 30 who had mild COVID-19 (a few samples of this study predate the infection). The sample titles of this study are shuffled in the database, so cell type and time point are left out; the donor was told from shared clones. The sequencing input was PBMCs or a T cell subset sorted from them (not recorded which).

The bases read TGTGCCAGCAGCTATCCGGGACTAGCGGGGACTAGCACAGATACGCAGTATTTT. Translated, it reads CASSYPGLAGTSTDTQYF. The chain joins TRBV7-2 to TRBJ2-3, with 13 bases aligning to TRBD2. For this chain, trimming is 4 bases at the V end and 0 bases at the J end, and the number of junction bases without a gene match is 7. The cysteine opens and the phenylalanine closes a CDR3 of 18 amino acids. Only CDR3 DNA is held: 54 bases, read in frame from base 1. CDR1 is given as SGHTA and CDR2 as FQGNSA, both from the germline V gene. Where the CDR3 stops, the reference TRBV7-2 and TRBJ2-3 genes take over; the full variable domain is GAGVSQSPSNKVTEKGKDVELRCDPISGHTALYWYRQSLGQGLEFLIYFQGNSAPDKSGLPSDRFSAERTGGSVSTLTIQRTQQEDSAVYLCASSYPGLAGTSTDTQYFGPGTRLTVL.